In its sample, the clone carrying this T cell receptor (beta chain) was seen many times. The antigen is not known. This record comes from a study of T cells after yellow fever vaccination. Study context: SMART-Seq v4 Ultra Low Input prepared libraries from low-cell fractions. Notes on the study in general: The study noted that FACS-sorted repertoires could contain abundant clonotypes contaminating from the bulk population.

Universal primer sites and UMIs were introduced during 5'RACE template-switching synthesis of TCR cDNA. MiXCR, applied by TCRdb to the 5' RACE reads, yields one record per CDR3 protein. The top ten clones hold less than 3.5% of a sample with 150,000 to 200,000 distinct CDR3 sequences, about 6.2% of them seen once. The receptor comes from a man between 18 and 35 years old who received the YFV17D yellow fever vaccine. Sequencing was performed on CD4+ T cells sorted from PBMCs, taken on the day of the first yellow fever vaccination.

In DNA, the CDR3 is TGTGCCAGCAGCTTGGGAGGAACAGGGGTCAATCAGCCCCAGCATTTT. Translated: CASSLGGTGVNQPQHF. This chain joins TRBV5-6 and TRBJ1-5; 7 bases agree with TRBD1. The length of the CDR3 is 16 residues. Germline CDR1 SGHDT, CDR2 YYEEEE. Trimming at V came to 0 bases and at J to 3 bases, leaving 6 bases not matched to a gene. Using reference TRBV5-6 and TRBJ1-5 for the parts outside the CDR3, the full variable domain is DAGVTQSPTHLIKTRGQQVTLRCSPKSGHDTVSWYQQALGQGPQFIFQYYEEEERQRGNFPDRFSGHQFPNYSSELNVNALLLGDSALYLCASSLGGTGVNQPQHFGDGTRLSIL.